This record concerns one TCR beta chain sequence. It lacks a known antigen. No per-base quality is available; no much larger clone lies one base away. These data belong to a study of blood T cell repertoires in COVID-19 (dated by TCRdb to the early 2020s). Turning to the overall study: Samples from collaborators originated in the United States, Italy and Spain and spanned both the acute and convalescent phases of COVID-19. Where available, HLA class I and class II types were obtained from metadata supplied by the sample provider rather than from assay-based typing. The samples were drawn from the first 160 participants of the ongoing ImmuneRACE study and from over 950 subjects provided by 6 global collaborators. The sample metadata nearly always contained a de-identified subject ID, COVID-19 status, age in years and sex. The material from the prospective study consisted of cDNA or gDNA derived from T cells, B-cell-depleted T cells, or PBMCs. The repertoires were released in a freely available public database intended as a resource for research on the immune response to SARS-CoV-2. The dataset comprised deeply sampled blood TCRbeta repertoires from subjects exposed to, actively infected with, or recovered from COVID-19. Paper-wide results and their limitations: How much clinical and demographic metadata was included differed by source and by participant, and the metadata was provided uncurated.

TCRbeta CDR3 regions were amplified from genomic DNA using the immunoSEQ Assay, a bias-controlled multiplex PCR. The authors' pipeline ran thus. Within the assay, amplification of reference gene primers was used to estimate how many nucleated cells each sample contained. To quantify the absolute abundance of each unique TCRbeta CDR3 rearrangement, sequence reads were collapsed and filtered. For each sample, productive Simpson clonality was calculated as the square root of Simpson's diversity index across productive rearrangements. The immuneACCESS repertoire file appears here via TCRdb, limited to in-frame rearrangements. These files lack a portion of the clones; in checked studies, under half of the deficit traces to unresolved V genes, and the cause of the others is not known. Clonal size and the V and J genes are those of that table, whereas D and trimming came from the DNA. This sample has some 70,000 clones in its table, and 80% to 90% of those were observed once. 8.2% of the sample goes to the ten largest clones.

V drops 2 bases and J drops 1 base, leaving 17 bases in between. From a lookup of the germline V gene, CDR1 and CDR2 are SGDLS and YYNGEE. From the cysteine through the phenylalanine, the CDR3 covers 17 amino acids. This entry keeps only the CDR3 DNA: 51 bases, framed from base 1. The collaborating institutions used their own protocols to collect whole blood in K2EDTA tubes. For TCRbeta analysis, collaborators shipped samples as frozen whole blood, isolated PBMCs, or DNA extracted from either of those sample types. The sample was peripheral blood. The TCR originated in a man between 45 and 60 years old with active COVID-19. This sequence uses TRBV9 and TRBJ2-3, with TRBD2 as a weak D call on 7 bases. The CDR3 here reads CASSVSLREGGTDTQYF. The nucleotide sequence reads TGTGCCAGCAGCGTCAGCCTCAGGGAGGGGGGCACAGATACGCAGTATTTT.